Listed here are 26 T cell receptor beta chains from one sample, sequenced in a study of a mutant IDH1 vaccine in newly diagnosed glioma. Clones were read by immunoSEQ multiplex PCR, and TCRdb kept only the in-frame ones, dropping some. The table lists about 90,000 clones, nearly 90% of them singletons, with around 0.77% in the top ten. Their antigens remain unidentified. Time point of the sample: week 47, end of study. Topical imiquimod was applied with each vaccine dose, which held 300 ug of mutant IDH1 20-mer peptide. The sample in question was PBMCs, obtained from a glioma patient whose treatment included an IDH1 peptide vaccine. The receptor source for this set is a woman in her forties or fifties with glioma.

By share of the sample, this clone is medium-sized. The chain uses TRBV29-1 and TRBJ2-6; D is unresolved. The ends were cut back, 8 bases at V and 0 bases at J, with 5 bases in the middle. This CDR3 is 12 amino acids long. Germline CDR1 is SQVTM and CDR2 is ANQGSEA. The CDR3 coding sequence is TGCAGCACAAACTCTGGGGCCAACGTCCTGACTTTC. Translating it yields CSTNSGANVLTF. The complete variable domain, with remaining parts taken from reference TRBV29-1 and TRBJ2-6, reads SAVISQKPSRDICQRGTSLTIQCQVDSQVTMMFWYRQQPGQSLTLIATANQGSEATYESGFVIDKFPISRPNLTFSTLTVSNMSPEDSSIYLCSTNSGANVLTFGAGSRLTVL.

The V call is TRBV15, the J call TRBJ2-6; D remains unclear. Germline V gene sequence: CDR1 LNHNV, CDR2 YYDKDF (reference sequence). The CDR3 is 18 residues long. V was trimmed by 0 bases and J by 0 bases, leaving 12 bases between them. The CDR3 loop is CATSRDLVGFSGANVLTF. CDR3 coding DNA: TGTGCCACCAGCAGAGATCTTGTCGGATTCTCTGGGGCCAACGTCCTGACTTTC.

V usage is TRBV5-8 and J usage is TRBJ2-5, with TRBD2 identical over 14 bases. V was clipped by 3 bases and J by 3 bases; unmatched bases: 7. Germline V gene lookup returns CDR1 SGHTS and CDR2 YDEGEE. The CDR3 length is 17 residues. The CDR3 is CASSSGLAGGPKETQYF. The CDR3, as DNA: TGTGCCAGCAGCTCCGGACTAGCGGGAGGCCCGAAAGAGACCCAGTACTTC.

The chain links TRBV5-5 to TRBJ2-2, with 9 bases matching TRBD2. Per the germline V gene, CDR1 is SGHKS and CDR2 is YYEKEE (reference sequence). The junction had 7 bases not matched to a gene; V was cut back by 0 bases and J by 4 bases. The CDR3 has 17 residues. CDR3: CASSLGSSGTSTGELFF. In DNA, the CDR3 is TGTGCCAGCAGCTTGGGGTCTAGCGGGACCAGCACCGGGGAGCTGTTTTTT.

The chain recombines TRBV4-1 with TRBJ2-1; 10 bases match TRBD2. The CDR3 covers 18 residues. Germline trimming cut 2 bases from V and 6 bases from J; bases unmatched to any gene: 13. Germline values: CDR1 MGHRA, CDR2 YSYEKL. The CDR3 is CASSQWGNRGLAPNEQFF. CDR3 DNA: TGCGCCAGCAGCCAATGGGGGAACCGGGGACTAGCGCCCAATGAGCAGTTCTTC.

This chain links TRBV27 with TRBJ2-7, with 10 bases identical to TRBD2. There are 18 residues in the CDR3. CDR1 and CDR2 (germline): MNHEY, SMNVEV (reference sequence). With 0 bases clipped from V and 5 bases from J, the junction kept 13 bases outside the gene matches. CDR3 coding DNA: TGTGCCAGCAGTTTATCGGCTAGCGGGGGATCTATAAGCAACGAGCAGTACTTC. Its protein product is CASSLSASGGSISNEQYF.

The chain links TRBV10-3 to TRBJ1-6; 9 nucleotides match TRBD1. The trim removed 3 bases at V and 10 bases at J, leaving 4 bases unmatched. Germline CDR1 is ENHRY and CDR2 is SYGVKD. CDR3 length equals 14 residues. The CDR3: CAISDDRGISPLHF. The CDR3 region has the DNA TGTGCCATCAGTGACGACAGGGGGATCTCACCCCTCCACTTT.

The V call is TRBV2, the J call TRBJ1-5; 8 nucleotides line up with TRBD1. CDR1 is SNHLY and CDR2 is FYNNEI in the germline V gene. With V trimmed by 7 bases and J by 5 bases, 4 bases remained unmatched. The CDR3 extends over 13 amino acids. As DNA, the CDR3 is TGTGCCAGCAAACAGACAGGGGATCAGCCCCAGCATTTT. Protein sequence: CASKQTGDQPQHF. Combining the CDR3 with reference TRBV2 and TRBJ1-5 gives the whole variable domain EPEVTQTPSHQVTQMGQEVILRCVPISNHLYFYWYRQILGQKVEFLVSFYNNEISEKSEIFDDQFSVERPDGSNFTLKIRSTKLEDSAMYFCASKQTGDQPQHFGDGTRLSIL.

The chain combines TRBV9 with TRBJ2-3; 8 bases match TRBD2. The junction had 11 bases not matched to a gene; V was cut back by 0 bases and J by 2 bases. The CDR3 is 18 residues long. Per germline, CDR1 SGDLS and CDR2 YYNGEE. The CDR3 reads CASSVALAAEVYTDTQYF. CDR3 bases: TGTGCCAGCAGCGTAGCACTAGCGGCCGAAGTATACACAGATACGCAGTATTTT.

This chain connects TRBV7-9 to TRBJ1-1; unclear D gene. Trimming cost V 1 base and J 1 base, with 10 bases left between them. Germline V gene data show CDR1 as SEHNR and CDR2 as FQNEAQ (reference sequence). CDR3 length: 15 amino acids. The CDR3 nucleotides read TGTGCCAGCAGCTTAGACGGTCACGGGAACACTGAAGCTTTCTTT. Translated, it gives CASSLDGHGNTEAFF.

The V gene is TRBV30, the J gene TRBJ2-7; 10 bases line up with TRBD2. The CDR3 runs 11 residues. Germline V gene data show CDR1 as GTSNPN and CDR2 as SVGIG (reference sequence). This chain's CDR3 is CVISGRDEQYF. Here the CDR3 DNA reads TGTGTTATAAGCGGGAGGGACGAGCAGTACTTC.

This chain joins TRBV15 and TRBJ2-1; 7 bases match TRBD2. Germline V gene data show CDR1 as LNHNV and CDR2 as YYDKDF (reference sequence). V shed 5 bases, J shed 8 bases, and the junction held 3 bases outside the gene matches. The CDR3 runs to 12 residues. CDR3 region: CATSGGGHEQFF. The CDR3 nucleotides read TGTGCCACCAGCGGGGGGGGTCATGAGCAGTTCTTC.

The J gene is TRBJ1-3, the V gene TRBV6-5, with D unclear. From germline, CDR1 is MNHEY and CDR2 SVGAGI. Between the trimmed V and J ends, which lost 2 bases and 0 bases, there was a span of 5 bases. This CDR3 region has 14 residues. This CDR3 reads CASSYGSSGNTIYF. As DNA, the CDR3 is TGTGCCAGCAGTTACGGCTCCTCTGGAAACACCATATATTTT.

V is TRBV18 and J is TRBJ2-5; maybe TRBD2 (6 bases). The CDR3 is made up of 13 amino acids. The germline gives CDR1 KGHSH, CDR2 LQKENI. With 4 bases removed from V and 2 bases from J, the gap between germline ends came to 8 bases. In DNA form, the CDR3 reads TGTGCCAGCTCACGGGGGGAACAAGAGACCCAGTACTTC. Encoded protein: CASSRGEQETQYF.

The V gene is TRBV18, the J gene TRBJ1-3; D is unresolved. Germline V gene sequence: CDR1 KGHSH, CDR2 LQKENI. Trimming cost V 4 bases and J 0 bases, with 16 bases left between them. The CDR3 runs to 17 residues. CDR3 bases: TGTGCCAGCTCACTTACCCCGTTCTCGTCCTCTGGAAACACCATATATTTT. The encoded protein is CASSLTPFSSSGNTIYF.

V and J are TRBV18 and TRBJ2-5, with a tentative D call TRBD1 (6 bases). Per the germline V gene, CDR1 is KGHSH and CDR2 is LQKENI. The CDR3 is 13 residues long. Trimming stripped 6 bases from V and 0 bases from J, with 8 bases between. CDR3 sequence: CASSNRDQETQYF. The CDR3 DNA follows: TGTGCCAGCTCTAACAGGGACCAAGAGACCCAGTACTTC.

There are a few counts of this clone. The gene calls are TRBV19 and TRBJ1-6; D perhaps matches TRBD1 (6 bases). CDR1 and CDR2 from the germline V gene are LNHDA and SQIVND (reference sequence). The germline V and J ends were trimmed by 3 bases and 7 bases, with 13 bases remaining between them. CDR3 length equals 15 residues. CDR3 loop: CASSMAGGRNSPLHF. The CDR3 DNA is TGTGCCAGTAGTATGGCCGGGGGGCGGAATTCACCCCTCCACTTT.

The rearrangement joins TRBV7-2 to TRBJ2-7; 7 bases fit TRBD2. The CDR3 loop spans 15 amino acids. The V gene's germline CDR1 is SGHTA and CDR2 FQGNSA. Trimming cost V 0 bases and J 3 bases; bases outside gene matches: 5. The CDR3 coding sequence is TGTGCCAGCAGCTTAGCGTGGGGAGGGATCTACGAGCAGTACTTC. This gives the protein CASSLAWGGIYEQYF.

This clone came up once. CDR3 loop: CASSDTDRGGNYNEQFF. The CDR3 DNA is TGCGCCAGCAGCGACACTGACAGGGGGGGAAACTACAATGAGCAGTTCTTC. V and J are TRBV5-1 and TRBJ2-1; 9 nucleotides align to TRBD1. Germline V lookup: CDR1 SGHRS, CDR2 YFSETQ. With 4 bases clipped from V and 3 bases from J, the junction kept 11 bases outside the gene matches. The CDR3 covers 17 residues.

This clone appeared once. CDR3 protein: CASSLGAVPETQYF. In DNA, the CDR3 is TGTGCCAGCAGCTTAGGGGCAGTTCCAGAGACCCAGTACTTC. This sequence joins TRBV7-9 and TRBJ2-5; D remains ambiguous. V was clipped by 1 base and J by 4 bases, with 10 bases between them. Germline CDR1 SEHNR, CDR2 FQNEAQ (reference sequence). The CDR3 consists of 14 residues.

V and J are TRBV5-1 and TRBJ1-5; weak D call: TRBD1 (6 bases). The length of the CDR3 is 16 residues. Looked up from germline, CDR1 is SGHRS and CDR2 is YFSETQ. Trimming took off 0 bases at V and 0 bases at J, with 10 bases between the two ends. The DNA for the CDR3 is TGCGCCAGCAGCTTGGGGACAGACTATAGCAATCAGCCCCAGCATTTT. Residues: CASSLGTDYSNQPQHF.

This clone has a single count. This rearrangement joins TRBV20-1 to TRBJ1-1; D uncertain. The V end lost 3 bases, the J end lost 1 base, and 3 bases lay between the germline ends. The CDR3 has 11 amino acids. Germline loops: CDR1 DFQATT, CDR2 SNEGSKA (reference sequence). The CDR3 here is CSASRNTEAFF. In DNA, the CDR3 is TGCAGTGCTAGCAGGAACACTGAAGCTTTCTTT.

The V call is TRBV7-9, the J call TRBJ2-5; the D call may be TRBD1 or TRBD2 (6 bases each). The CDR3 is 16 amino acids. With 8 bases removed from V and 0 bases from J, the gap between germline ends came to 19 bases. The V gene's germline CDR1 is SEHNR and CDR2 FQNEAQ (reference sequence). In nucleotides, the CDR3 is TGTGCCAGCCGCAAAAGGGGGGAGCCCTACCAAGAGACCCAGTACTTC. Amino acid sequence: CASRKRGEPYQETQYF.

This clone was found a few times. The chain has TRBV7-9 and TRBJ2-1; a possible D gene is TRBD1 (6 bases). Germline V gives CDR1 SEHNR, CDR2 FQNEAQ (reference sequence). Trimming left V 5 bases short and J 4 bases short, with 9 bases between. CDR3 size: 13 residues. In nucleotides, the CDR3 is TGTGCCAGCAGCCAAGGGGGTTACAATGAGCAGTTCTTC. This encodes CASSQGGYNEQFF.

The V gene is TRBV7-9, the J gene TRBJ2-7, with TRBD2 matching over 7 bases. Germline CDR1 is SEHNR and CDR2 is FQNEAQ (reference sequence). V lost 1 base, J lost 6 bases, and 6 bases stayed unmatched. This CDR3 is built from 14 residues. CDR3 region: CASSLVAGEVEQYF. DNA for the CDR3: TGTGCCAGCAGCTTAGTGGCGGGAGAGGTCGAGCAGTACTTC.

V and J are TRBV5-4 and TRBJ1-2; D unclear. The V gene's germline CDR1 is SGHNT and CDR2 YYREEE (reference sequence). The CDR3 totals 17 residues. V was shortened by 2 bases and J by 6 bases, with 23 bases between the two germline ends. In DNA form, the CDR3 reads TGTGCCAGCAGCTTCGGGAGTGGCCCCTCATTTAAGGATGGCTACACCTTC. This gives the protein CASSFGSGPSFKDGYTF. The complete variable domain, with remaining parts taken from reference TRBV5-4 and TRBJ1-2, reads ETGVTQSPTHLIKTRGQQVTLRCSSQSGHNTVSWYQQALGQGPQFIFQYYREEENGRGNFPPRFSGLQFPNYSSELNVNALELDDSALYLCASSFGSGPSFKDGYTFGSGTRLTVV.